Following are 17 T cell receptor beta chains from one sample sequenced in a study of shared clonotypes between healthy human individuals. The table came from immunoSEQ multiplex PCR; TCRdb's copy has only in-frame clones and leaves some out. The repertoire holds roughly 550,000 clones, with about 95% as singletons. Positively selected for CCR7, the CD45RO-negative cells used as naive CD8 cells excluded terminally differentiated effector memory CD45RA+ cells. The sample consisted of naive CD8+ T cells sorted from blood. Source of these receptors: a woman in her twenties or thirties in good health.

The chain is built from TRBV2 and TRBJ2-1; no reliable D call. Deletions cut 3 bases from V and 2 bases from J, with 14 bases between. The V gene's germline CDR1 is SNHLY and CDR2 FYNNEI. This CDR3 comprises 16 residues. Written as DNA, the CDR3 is TGTGCCAGCAGTGATCTCGACTCTGTCCCCTACAATGAGCAGTTCTTC. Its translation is CASSDLDSVPYNEQFF.

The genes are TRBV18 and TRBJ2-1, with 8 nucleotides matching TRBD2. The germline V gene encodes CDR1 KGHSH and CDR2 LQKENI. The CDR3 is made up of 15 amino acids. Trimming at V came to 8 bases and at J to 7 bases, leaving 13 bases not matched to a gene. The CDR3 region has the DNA TGTGCCAGCCACGGGGGGGCAGTAAGTAAGAATGAGCAGTTCTTC. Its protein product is CASHGGAVSKNEQFF.

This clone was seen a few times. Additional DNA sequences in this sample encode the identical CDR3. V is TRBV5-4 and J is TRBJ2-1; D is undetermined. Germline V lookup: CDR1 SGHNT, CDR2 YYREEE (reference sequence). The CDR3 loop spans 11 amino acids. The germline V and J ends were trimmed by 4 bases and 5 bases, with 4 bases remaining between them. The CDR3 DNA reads TGTGCCAGCAGCCAAAACAATGAGCAGTTCTTC. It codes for CASSQNNEQFF.

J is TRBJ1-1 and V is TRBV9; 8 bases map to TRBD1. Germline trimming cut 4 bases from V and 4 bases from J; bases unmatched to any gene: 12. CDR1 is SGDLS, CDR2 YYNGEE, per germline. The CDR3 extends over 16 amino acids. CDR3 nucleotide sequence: TGTGCCAGCAGCCCGAGTCAGGGGGCGATGGGCACTGAAGCTTTCTTT. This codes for CASSPSQGAMGTEAFF. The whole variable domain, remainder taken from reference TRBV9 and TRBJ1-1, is DSGVTQTPKHLITATGQRVTLRCSPRSGDLSVYWYQQSLDQGLQFLIQYYNGEERAKGNILERFSAQQFPDLHSELNLSSLELGDSALYFCASSPSQGAMGTEAFFGQGTRLTVV.

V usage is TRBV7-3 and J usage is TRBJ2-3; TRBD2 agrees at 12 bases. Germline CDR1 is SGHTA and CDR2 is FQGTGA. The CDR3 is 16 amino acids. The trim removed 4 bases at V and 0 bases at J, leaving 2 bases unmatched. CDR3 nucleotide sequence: TGTGCCAGCAGCTCAGGGACTAGCGGGAGCACAGATACGCAGTATTTT. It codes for CASSSGTSGSTDTQYF.

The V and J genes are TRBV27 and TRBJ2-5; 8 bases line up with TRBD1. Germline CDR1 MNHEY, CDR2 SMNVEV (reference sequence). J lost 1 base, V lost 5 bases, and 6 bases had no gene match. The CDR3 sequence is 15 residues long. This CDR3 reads CASSPGGQGQETQYF. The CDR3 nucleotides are TGTGCCAGCAGTCCGGGCGGACAGGGCCAAGAGACCCAGTACTTC.

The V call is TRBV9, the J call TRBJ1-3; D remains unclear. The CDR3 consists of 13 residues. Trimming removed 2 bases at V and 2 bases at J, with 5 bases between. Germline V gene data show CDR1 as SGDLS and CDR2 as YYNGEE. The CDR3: CASSVPAGNTIYF. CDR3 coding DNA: TGTGCCAGCAGCGTTCCTGCTGGAAACACCATATATTTT.

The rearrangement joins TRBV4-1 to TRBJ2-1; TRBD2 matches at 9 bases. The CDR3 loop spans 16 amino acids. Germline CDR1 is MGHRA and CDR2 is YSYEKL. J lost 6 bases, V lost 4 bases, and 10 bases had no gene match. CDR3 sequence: CASSLMTGTSSNEQFF. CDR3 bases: TGCGCCAGCAGCCTTATGACCGGGACTAGCTCCAATGAGCAGTTCTTC.

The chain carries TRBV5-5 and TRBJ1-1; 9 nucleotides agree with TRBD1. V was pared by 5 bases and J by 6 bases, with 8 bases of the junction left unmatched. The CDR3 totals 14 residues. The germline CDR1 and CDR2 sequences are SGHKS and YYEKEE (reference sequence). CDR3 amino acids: CASSLTGGSPEAFF. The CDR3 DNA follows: TGTGCCAGCAGTCTGACAGGGGGGAGCCCTGAAGCTTTCTTT. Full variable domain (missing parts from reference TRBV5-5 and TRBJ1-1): DAGVTQSPTHLIKTRGQQVTLRCSPISGHKSVSWYQQVLGQGPQFIFQYYEKEERGRGNFPDRFSARQFPNYSSELNVNALLLGDSALYLCASSLTGGSPEAFFGQGTRLTVV.

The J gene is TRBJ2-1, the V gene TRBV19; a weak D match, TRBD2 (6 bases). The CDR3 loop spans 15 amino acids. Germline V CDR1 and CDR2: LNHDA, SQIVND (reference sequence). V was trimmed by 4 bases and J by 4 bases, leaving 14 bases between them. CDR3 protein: CASSTGTSLYNEQFF. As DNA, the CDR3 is TGTGCCAGTAGTACCGGGACTTCCCTTTACAATGAGCAGTTCTTC.

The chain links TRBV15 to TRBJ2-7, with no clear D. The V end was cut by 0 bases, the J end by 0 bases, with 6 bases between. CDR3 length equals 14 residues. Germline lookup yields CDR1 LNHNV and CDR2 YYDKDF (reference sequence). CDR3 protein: CATSRDRSSYEQYF. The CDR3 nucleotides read TGTGCCACCAGCAGAGACCGAAGCTCCTACGAGCAGTACTTC. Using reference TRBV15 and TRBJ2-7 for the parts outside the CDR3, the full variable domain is DAMVIQNPRYQVTQFGKPVTLSCSQTLNHNVMYWYQQKSSQAPKLLFHYYDKDFNNEADTPDNFQSRRPNTSFCFLDIRSPGLGDTAMYLCATSRDRSSYEQYFGPGTRLTVT.

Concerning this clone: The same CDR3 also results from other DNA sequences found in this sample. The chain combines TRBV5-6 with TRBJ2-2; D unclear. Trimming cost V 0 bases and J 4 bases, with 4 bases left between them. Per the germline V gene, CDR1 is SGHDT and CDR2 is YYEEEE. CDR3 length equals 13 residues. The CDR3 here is CASSLVGTGELFF. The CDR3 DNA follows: TGTGCCAGCAGCTTGGTTGGCACCGGGGAGCTGTTTTTT. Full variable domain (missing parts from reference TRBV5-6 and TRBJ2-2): DAGVTQSPTHLIKTRGQQVTLRCSPKSGHDTVSWYQQALGQGPQFIFQYYEEEERQRGNFPDRFSGHQFPNYSSELNVNALLLGDSALYLCASSLVGTGELFFGEGSRLTVL.

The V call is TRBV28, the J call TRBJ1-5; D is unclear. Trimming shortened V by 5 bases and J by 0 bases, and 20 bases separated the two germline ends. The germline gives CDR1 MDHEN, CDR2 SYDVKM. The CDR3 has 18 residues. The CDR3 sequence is CASSRLGLRRYSNQPQHF. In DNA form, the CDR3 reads TGTGCCAGCAGTCGACTAGGATTAAGGAGGTATAGCAATCAGCCCCAGCATTTT. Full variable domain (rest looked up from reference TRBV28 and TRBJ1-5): DVKVTQSSRYLVKRTGEKVFLECVQDMDHENMFWYRQDPGLGLRLIYFSYDVKMKEKGDIPEGYSVSREKKERFSLILESASTNQTSMYLCASSRLGLRRYSNQPQHFGDGTRLSIL.

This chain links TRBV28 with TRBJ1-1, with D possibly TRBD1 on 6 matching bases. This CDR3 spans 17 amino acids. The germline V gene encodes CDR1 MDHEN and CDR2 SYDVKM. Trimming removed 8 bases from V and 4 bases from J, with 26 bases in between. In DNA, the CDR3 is TGTGCCAGCTCCGGTTTAGGGGGTCAGGGTCTGGGCACTGAAGCTTTCTTT. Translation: CASSGLGGQGLGTEAFF.

CDR3 DNA sequence: TGTGCCAGCAGCTCCCCGGTGAAACTAGCGGGAGGGCCAGATACGCAGTATTTT. This sequence encodes CASSSPVKLAGGPDTQYF. This chain joins TRBV7-9 and TRBJ2-3; TRBD2 matches at 13 bases. Unmatched junction bases numbered 11, after V lost 4 bases and J lost 4 bases. Germline CDR1 SEHNR, CDR2 FQNEAQ (reference sequence). The length of the CDR3 is 18 residues.

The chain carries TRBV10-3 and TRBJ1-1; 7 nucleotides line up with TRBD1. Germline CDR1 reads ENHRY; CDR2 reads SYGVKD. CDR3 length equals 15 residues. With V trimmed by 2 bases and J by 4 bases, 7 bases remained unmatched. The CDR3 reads CAISEGSRGSTEAFF. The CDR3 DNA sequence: TGTGCCATCAGTGAGGGTAGCAGGGGGTCCACTGAAGCTTTCTTT.

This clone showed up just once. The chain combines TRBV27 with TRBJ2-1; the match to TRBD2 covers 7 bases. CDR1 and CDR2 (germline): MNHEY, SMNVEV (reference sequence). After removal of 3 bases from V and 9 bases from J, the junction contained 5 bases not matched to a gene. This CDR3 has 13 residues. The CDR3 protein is CASSLGGLGEQFF. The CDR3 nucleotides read TGTGCCAGCAGTTTGGGGGGGTTGGGTGAGCAGTTCTTC.